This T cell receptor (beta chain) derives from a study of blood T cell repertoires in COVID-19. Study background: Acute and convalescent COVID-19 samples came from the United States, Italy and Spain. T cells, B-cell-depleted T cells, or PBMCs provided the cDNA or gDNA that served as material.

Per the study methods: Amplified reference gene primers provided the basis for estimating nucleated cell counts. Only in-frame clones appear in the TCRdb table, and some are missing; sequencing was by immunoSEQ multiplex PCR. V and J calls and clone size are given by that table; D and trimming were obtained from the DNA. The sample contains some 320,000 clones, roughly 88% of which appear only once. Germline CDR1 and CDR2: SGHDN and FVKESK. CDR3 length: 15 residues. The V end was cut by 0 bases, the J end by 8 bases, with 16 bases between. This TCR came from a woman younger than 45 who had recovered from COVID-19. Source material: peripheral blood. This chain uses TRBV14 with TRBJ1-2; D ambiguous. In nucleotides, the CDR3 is TGTGCCAGCAGCCAAGAGGTGCGGCCAGTTGGAGGCTACACCTTC. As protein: CASSQEVRPVGGYTF.